This T cell receptor beta chain was recorded in a study of blood T cell repertoires in COVID-19. At the level of the study: Some COVID-19 samples were acute and others convalescent; all came from the United States, Italy and Spain. From T cells, B-cell-depleted T cells, or PBMCs came the material, which was cDNA or gDNA.

The CDR3 contains 16 residues. Germline V gene lookup returns CDR1 SNHLY and CDR2 FYNNEI. Trimming pared 5 bases from V and 0 bases from J, leaving 14 bases between. In the original analysis: Scientists estimated how many nucleated cells there were by amplifying reference gene primers. Produced via immunoSEQ multiplex PCR; TCRdb's table is partial and in-frame only. D and trimming were read from the DNA, whereas the V and J calls and clone size are those reported in that table. The table lists 100,000 or so clones, approximately 91% of them singletons. The TCR sequence derives from a man aged 45-60 years with active COVID-19. What was sequenced was peripheral blood. The gene calls are TRBV2 and TRBJ1-5, with D hard to call. The CDR3 protein is CASSLLTGNSNQPQHF. CDR3 nucleotides: TGTGCCAGCAGTCTCCTTACGGGAAATAGCAATCAGCCCCAGCATTTT.